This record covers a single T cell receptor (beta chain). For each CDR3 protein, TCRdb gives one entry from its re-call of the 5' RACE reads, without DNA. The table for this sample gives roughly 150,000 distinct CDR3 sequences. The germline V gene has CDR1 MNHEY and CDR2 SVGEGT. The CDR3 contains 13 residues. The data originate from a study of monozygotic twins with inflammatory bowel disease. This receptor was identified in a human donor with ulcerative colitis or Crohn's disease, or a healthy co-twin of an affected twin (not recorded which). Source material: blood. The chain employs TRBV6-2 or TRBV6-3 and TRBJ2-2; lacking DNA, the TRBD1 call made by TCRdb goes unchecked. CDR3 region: CASTPRGTGELFF.